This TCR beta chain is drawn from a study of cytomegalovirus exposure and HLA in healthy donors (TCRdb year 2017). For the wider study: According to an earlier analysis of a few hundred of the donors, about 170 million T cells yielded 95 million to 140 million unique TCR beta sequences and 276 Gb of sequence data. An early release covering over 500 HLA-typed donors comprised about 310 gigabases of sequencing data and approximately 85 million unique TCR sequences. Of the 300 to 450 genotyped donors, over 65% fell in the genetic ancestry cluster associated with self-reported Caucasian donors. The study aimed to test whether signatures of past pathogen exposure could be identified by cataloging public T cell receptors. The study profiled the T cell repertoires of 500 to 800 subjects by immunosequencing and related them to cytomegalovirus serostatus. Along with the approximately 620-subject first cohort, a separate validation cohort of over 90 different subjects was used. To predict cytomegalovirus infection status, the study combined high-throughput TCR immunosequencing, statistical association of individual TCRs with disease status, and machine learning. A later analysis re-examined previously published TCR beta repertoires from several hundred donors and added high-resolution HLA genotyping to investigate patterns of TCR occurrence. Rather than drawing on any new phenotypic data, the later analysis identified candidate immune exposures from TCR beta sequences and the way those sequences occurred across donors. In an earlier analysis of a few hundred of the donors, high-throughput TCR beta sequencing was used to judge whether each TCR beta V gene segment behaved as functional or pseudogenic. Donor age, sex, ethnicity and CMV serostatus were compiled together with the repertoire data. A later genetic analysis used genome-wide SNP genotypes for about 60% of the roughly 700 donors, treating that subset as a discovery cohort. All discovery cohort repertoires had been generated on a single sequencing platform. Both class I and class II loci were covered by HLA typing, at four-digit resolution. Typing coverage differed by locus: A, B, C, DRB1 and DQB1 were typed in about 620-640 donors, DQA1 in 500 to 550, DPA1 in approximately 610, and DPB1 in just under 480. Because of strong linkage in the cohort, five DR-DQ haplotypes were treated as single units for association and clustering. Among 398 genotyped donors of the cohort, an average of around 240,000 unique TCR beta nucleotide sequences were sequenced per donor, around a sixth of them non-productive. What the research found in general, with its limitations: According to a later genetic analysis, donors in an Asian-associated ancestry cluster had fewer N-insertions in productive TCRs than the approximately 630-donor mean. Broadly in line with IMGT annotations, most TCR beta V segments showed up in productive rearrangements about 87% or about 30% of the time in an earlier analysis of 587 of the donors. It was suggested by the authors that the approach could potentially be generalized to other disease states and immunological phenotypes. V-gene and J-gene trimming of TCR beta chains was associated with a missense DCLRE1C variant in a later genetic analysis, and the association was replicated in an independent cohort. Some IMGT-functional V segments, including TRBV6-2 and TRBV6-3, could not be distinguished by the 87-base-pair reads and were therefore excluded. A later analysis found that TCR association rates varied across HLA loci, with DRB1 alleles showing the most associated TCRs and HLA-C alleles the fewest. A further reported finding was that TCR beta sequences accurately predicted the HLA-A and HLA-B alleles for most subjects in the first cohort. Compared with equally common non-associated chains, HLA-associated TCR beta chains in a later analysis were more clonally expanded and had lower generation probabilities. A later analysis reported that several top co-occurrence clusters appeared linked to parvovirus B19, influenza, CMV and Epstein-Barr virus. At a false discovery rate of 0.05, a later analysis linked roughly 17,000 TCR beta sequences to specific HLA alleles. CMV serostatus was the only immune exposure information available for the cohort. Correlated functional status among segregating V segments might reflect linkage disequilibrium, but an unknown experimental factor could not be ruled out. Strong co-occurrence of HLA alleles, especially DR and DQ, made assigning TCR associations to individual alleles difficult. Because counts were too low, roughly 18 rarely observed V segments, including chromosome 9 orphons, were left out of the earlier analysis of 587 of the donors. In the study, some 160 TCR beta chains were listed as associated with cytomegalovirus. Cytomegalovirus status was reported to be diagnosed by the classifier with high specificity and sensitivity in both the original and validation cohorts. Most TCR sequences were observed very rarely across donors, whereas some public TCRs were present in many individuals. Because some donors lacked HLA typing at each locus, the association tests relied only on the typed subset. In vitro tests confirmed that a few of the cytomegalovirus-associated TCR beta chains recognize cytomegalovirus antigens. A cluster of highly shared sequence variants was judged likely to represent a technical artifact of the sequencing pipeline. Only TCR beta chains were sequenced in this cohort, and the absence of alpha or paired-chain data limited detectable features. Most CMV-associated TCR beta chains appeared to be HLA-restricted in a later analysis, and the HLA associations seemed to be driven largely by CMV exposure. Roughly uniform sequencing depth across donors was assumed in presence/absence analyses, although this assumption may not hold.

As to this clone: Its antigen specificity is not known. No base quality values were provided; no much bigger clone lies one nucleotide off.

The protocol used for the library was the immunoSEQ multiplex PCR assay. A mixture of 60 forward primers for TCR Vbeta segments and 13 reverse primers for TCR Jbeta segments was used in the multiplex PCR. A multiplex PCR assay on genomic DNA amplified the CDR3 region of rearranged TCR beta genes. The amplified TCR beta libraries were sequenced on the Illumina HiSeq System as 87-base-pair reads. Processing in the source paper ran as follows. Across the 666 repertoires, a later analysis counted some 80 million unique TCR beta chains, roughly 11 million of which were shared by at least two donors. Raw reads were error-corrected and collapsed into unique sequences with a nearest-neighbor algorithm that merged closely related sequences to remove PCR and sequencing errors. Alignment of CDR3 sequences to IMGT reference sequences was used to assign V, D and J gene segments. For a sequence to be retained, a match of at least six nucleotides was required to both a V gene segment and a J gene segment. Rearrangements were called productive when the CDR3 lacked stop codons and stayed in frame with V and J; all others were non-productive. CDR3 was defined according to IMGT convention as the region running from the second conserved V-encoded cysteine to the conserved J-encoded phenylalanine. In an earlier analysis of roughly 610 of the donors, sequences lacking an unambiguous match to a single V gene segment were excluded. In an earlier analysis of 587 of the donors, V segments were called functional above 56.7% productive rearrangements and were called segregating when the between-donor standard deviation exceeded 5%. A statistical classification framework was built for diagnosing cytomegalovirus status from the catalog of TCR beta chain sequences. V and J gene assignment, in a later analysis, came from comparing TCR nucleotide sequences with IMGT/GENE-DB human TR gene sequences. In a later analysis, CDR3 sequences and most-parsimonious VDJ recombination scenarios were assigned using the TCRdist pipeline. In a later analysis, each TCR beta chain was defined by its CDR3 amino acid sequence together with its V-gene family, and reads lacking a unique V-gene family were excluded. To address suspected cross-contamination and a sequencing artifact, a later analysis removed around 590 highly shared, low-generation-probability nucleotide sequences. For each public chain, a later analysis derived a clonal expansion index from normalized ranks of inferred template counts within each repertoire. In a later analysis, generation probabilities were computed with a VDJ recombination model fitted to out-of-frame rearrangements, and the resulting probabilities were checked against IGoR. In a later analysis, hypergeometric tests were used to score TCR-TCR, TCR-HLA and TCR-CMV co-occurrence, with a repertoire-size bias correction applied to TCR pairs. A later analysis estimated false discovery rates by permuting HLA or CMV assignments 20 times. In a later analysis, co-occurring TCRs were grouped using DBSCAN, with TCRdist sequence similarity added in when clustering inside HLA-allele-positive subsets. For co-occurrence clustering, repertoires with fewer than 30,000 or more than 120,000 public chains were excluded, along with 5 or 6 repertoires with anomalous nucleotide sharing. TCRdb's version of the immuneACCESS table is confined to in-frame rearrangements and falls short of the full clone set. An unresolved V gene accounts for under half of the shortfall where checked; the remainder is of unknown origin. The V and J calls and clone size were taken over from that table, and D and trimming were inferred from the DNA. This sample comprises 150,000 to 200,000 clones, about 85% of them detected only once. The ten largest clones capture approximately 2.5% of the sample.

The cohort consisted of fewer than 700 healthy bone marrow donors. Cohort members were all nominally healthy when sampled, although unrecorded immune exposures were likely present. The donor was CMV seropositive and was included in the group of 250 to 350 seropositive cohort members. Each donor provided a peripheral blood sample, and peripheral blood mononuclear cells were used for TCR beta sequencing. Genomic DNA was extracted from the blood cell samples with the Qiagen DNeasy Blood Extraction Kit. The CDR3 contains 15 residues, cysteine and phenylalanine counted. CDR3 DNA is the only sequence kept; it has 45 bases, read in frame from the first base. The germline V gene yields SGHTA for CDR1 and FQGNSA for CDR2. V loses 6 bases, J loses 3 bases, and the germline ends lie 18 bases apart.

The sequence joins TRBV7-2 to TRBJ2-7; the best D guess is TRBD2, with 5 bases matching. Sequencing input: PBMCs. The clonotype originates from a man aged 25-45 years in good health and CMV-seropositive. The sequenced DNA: TGTGCCAGCAGACTCGAGACGGAGCGGTACTACGAGCAGTACTTC. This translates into CASRLETERYYEQYF.